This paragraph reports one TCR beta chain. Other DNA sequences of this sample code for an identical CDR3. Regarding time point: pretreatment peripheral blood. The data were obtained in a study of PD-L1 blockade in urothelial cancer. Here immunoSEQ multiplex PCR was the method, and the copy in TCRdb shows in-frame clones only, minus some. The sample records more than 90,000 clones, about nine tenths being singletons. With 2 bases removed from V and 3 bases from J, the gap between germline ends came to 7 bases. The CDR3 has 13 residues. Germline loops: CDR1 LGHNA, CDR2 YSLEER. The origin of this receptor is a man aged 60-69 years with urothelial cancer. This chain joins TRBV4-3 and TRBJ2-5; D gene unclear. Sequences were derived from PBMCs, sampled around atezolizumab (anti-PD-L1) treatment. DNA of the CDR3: TGCGCCAGCAGCCAACGAGAGGAAGAGACCCAGTACTTC. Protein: CASSQREEETQYF.